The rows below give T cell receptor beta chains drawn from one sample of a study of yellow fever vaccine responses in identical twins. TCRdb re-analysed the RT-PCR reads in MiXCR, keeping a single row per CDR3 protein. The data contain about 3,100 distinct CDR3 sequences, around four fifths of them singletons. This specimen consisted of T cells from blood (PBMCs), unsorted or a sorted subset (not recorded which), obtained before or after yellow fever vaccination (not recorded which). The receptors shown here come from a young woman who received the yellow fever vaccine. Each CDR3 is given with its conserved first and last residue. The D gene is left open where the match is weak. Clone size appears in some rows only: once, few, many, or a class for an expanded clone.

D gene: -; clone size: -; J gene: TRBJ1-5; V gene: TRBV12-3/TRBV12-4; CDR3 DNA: TGTGCCATCAGCCCTACAGGGTCTAGCAATCAGCCCCAGCATTTT; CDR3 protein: CAISPTGSSNQPQHF
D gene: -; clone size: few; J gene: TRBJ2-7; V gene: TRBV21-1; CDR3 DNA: TGTGCCAGCAGCCCCCGGGACAGGGCCTACGAGCAGTACTTC; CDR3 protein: CASSPRDRAYEQYF
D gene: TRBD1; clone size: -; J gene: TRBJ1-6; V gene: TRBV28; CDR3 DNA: TGTGCCAGCAGTTTTCAGGACAGGGTGTCAAATTCACCCCTCCACTTT; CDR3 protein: CASSFQDRVSNSPLHF
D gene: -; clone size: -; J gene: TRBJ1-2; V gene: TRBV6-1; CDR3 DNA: TGTGCCATATCCCTCGGGACCAACTATGGCTACACCTTC; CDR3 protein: CAISLGTNYGYTF
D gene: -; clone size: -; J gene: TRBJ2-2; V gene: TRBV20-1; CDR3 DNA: TGCAGTGCTTCTCTTGCGTCGGGCACCGGGGAGCTGTTTTTT; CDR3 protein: CSASLASGTGELFF
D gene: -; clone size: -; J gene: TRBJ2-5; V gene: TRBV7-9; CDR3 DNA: TGTGCCAGCAGCTTGAGTGGCGGGGGCTTAGAGACCCAGTACTTC; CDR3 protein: CASSLSGGGLETQYF
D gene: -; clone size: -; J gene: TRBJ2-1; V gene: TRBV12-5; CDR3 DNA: TGTGCTAGTGGTTTTGGGATCAATGAGCAGTTCTTC; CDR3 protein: CASGFGINEQFF
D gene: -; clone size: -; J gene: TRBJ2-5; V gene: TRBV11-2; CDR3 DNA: TGTGCCAGCAGCTTAGTTGAAGAGACCCAGTACTTC; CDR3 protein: CASSLVEETQYF
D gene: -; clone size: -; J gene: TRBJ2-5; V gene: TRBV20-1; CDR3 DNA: TGCAGTGCTAACCCCTTATCCGGTGTAGAGACCCAGTACTTC; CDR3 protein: CSANPLSGVETQYF
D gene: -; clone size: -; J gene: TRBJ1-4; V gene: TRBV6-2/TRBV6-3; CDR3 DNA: TGTGCCAGCAGAACACAGGGTGGCGAAAAACTGTTTTTT; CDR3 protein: CASRTQGGEKLFF
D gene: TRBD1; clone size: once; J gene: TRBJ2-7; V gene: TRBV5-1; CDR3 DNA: TGCGCCAGCAGCTTGAGGTACCCGGGACAGGGGGTCTACGAGCAGTACTTC; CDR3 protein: CASSLRYPGQGVYEQYF
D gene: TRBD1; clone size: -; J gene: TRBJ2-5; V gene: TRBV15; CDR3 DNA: TGTGCCACCAGCAGAGGAGACAGGGTTGAGGAGACCCAGTACTTC; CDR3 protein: CATSRGDRVEETQYF
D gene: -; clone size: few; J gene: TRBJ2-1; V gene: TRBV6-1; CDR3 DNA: TGTGCCAGCATGCCGCGCTTGCCTGAATCCTACAATGAGCAGTTCTTC; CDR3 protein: CASMPRLPESYNEQFF
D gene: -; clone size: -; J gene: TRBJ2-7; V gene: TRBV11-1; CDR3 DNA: TGTGCCAGCAGCTTAGGGACACCAGCCTACGAGCAGTACTTC; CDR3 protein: CASSLGTPAYEQYF
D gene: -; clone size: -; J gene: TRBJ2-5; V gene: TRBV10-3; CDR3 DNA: TGTGCCATCAGTGAGTCGATGGTGGTAGGGTCCCAGTACTTC; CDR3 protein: CAISESMVVGSQYF
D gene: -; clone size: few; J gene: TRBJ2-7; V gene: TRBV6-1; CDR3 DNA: TGTGCCAGCAGGACCCGGTGGGGTGGGTCCTACGAGCAGTACTTC; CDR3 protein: CASRTRWGGSYEQYF
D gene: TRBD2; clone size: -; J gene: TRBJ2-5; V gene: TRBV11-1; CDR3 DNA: TGTGCCAGCAGCACCTCGGCCCTCATGACTAGCGGGGGGACTAGGACCCAGTACTTC; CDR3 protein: CASSTSALMTSGGTRTQYF
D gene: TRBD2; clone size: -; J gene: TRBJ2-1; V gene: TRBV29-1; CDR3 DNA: TGCAGCGTTGACGAACCGGGACTAGCGCGGAATGAGCAGTTCTTC; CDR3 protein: CSVDEPGLARNEQFF
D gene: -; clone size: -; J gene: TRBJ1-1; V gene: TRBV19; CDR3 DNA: TGTGCCAGTACAAAAAACTTGAACACTGAAGCTTTCTTT; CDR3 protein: CASTKNLNTEAFF
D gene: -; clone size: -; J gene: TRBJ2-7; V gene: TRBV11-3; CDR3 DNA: TGTGCCAGCAGCCCCCGGACACTACCACACTTC; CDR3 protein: CASSPRTLPHF
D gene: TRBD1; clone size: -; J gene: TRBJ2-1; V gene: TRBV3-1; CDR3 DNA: TGTGCCAGCAGCCAACCGGACAGGGCACATGAGCAGTTCTTC; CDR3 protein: CASSQPDRAHEQFF
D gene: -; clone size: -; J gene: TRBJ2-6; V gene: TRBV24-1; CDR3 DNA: TGTGCCACCAGTACCGGACAGACTGGGGCCAACGTCCTGACTTTC; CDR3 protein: CATSTGQTGANVLTF